The 32 T cell receptor beta chains in this list originate from one sample, sequenced in a study of technical replicates of blood from a handful of donors (dated 2017 in TCRdb). The library was made by the immunoSEQ multiplex PCR assay. TCRdb took over this immuneACCESS table, retaining in-frame rearrangements with V and J assigned. Such tables are incomplete; in checked studies, under half of the missing clones stem from an unresolved V gene, and the remainder is unexplained. The sample records tens of thousands of clones, about 93% of which are singletons. The top ten clonotypes cover 0.27% of the sample. The specimen was T cells isolated from PBMCs. Receptors originate from a human donor in good health.

This sequence joins TRBV2 and TRBJ2-3; no clear D gene. The CDR3 has 15 residues. Germline assignment: CDR1 SNHLY and CDR2 FYNNEI. The germline V and J ends were trimmed by 5 bases and 4 bases, with 16 bases remaining between them. The CDR3 nucleotides read TGTGCCAGCAGTAGAAGGAGTACCCCACCAGATACGCAGTATTTT. Protein sequence: CASSRRSTPPDTQYF.

The chain has TRBV7-2 and TRBJ1-5; 8 bases map to TRBD1. Per germline, CDR1 SGHTA and CDR2 FQGNSA. The CDR3 covers 15 residues. With 1 base clipped from V and 7 bases from J, the junction kept 6 bases outside the gene matches. DNA for the CDR3: TGTGCCAGCAGCTTAGAGGCTACAGGGGGACAGCCCCAGCATTTT. This codes for CASSLEATGGQPQHF.

This rearrangement joins TRBV11-2 to TRBJ2-5; D is possibly TRBD2 (5 bases). The CDR3 extends over 17 amino acids. Germline V CDR1 and CDR2: SGHAT, FQNNGV. With 5 bases removed from V and 1 base from J, the gap between germline ends came to 20 bases. For the CDR3, the DNA is TGTGCCAGCAGCCCTAAGGGAGTCAGGATATTCCAAGAGACCCAGTACTTC. It encodes CASSPKGVRIFQETQYF.

This clone was counted once. The gene calls are TRBV27 and TRBJ1-2; D is unclear. Germline values: CDR1 MNHEY, CDR2 SMNVEV (reference sequence). The CDR3 is 15 amino acids. V lost 8 bases and J lost 4, with 20 bases in between. CDR3 amino acids: CASAFEQEDPYGYTF. The CDR3 DNA sequence: TGTGCCAGCGCGTTCGAGCAGGAAGATCCCTATGGCTACACCTTC.

The rearrangement links TRBV29-1 to TRBJ2-7; D not certain. The CDR3 is 14 amino acids. V lost 5 bases and J 7 bases, leaving 21 bases between the germline ends. Per the germline V gene, CDR1 is SQVTM and CDR2 is ANQGSEA. This CDR3 reads CSVIFPPELVEQYF. The CDR3 region has the DNA TGCAGCGTTATTTTCCCTCCTGAACTGGTGGAGCAGTACTTC.

The chain is built from TRBV28 and TRBJ2-1, with a possible D match to TRBD2 (6 bases). The V end was cut by 3 bases, the J end by 8 bases, with 23 bases between. The V gene's germline CDR1 is MDHEN and CDR2 SYDVKM. The CDR3 has 17 amino acids. In nucleotides, the CDR3 is TGTGCCAGCAGTTTCACCGCGGGGACCACAAAAAGGGATGAGCAGTTCTTC. Encoded protein: CASSFTAGTTKRDEQFF.

The chain recombines TRBV27 with TRBJ2-5; a weak D match, TRBD2 (6 bases). The CDR3 is 16 residues long. V lost 4 bases to trimming and J lost 1 base, with 16 bases between them. Germline CDR1 is MNHEY and CDR2 is SMNVEV (reference sequence). CDR3 in amino acids: CASSSLSLASQETQYF. CDR3 nucleotide sequence: TGTGCCAGCAGTTCCCTCTCACTAGCCAGCCAAGAGACCCAGTACTTC.

V and J are TRBV18 and TRBJ2-1, with 7 bases matching TRBD1. V shed 8 bases and J 2 bases; nucleotides not matched to a gene: 9. CDR1 and CDR2 from the germline V gene are KGHSH and LQKENI. The CDR3 sequence is 15 residues long. The chain's CDR3 is CASTNDRAAYNEQFF. Here the CDR3 DNA reads TGTGCCAGCACAAATGACAGGGCGGCCTACAATGAGCAGTTCTTC.

This chain joins TRBV27 and TRBJ2-7; 7 nucleotides agree with TRBD1. The CDR3 has 19 residues. J gave up 0 bases and V 0 bases, and 14 bases lay outside the gene matches. The germline CDR1 and CDR2 sequences are MNHEY and SMNVEV (reference sequence). CDR3 sequence reads: CASSLSGLSWDSNSYEQYF. CDR3 DNA sequence: TGTGCCAGCAGTTTATCGGGCCTAAGTTGGGACAGTAACTCCTACGAGCAGTACTTC.

To note about this clone: The junction does not match germline at one end; this may be a read error. The chain combines TRBV7-7 with TRBJ2-5, with 12 bases lining up with TRBD2. The CDR3 contains 15 residues. CDR1 SSHAT and CDR2 FNYEAQ come from the germline V gene (reference sequence). The CDR3 sequence: CASSPLAGGVVTQYF. CDR3 sequence (DNA): TGTGCTAGCAGCCCACTAGCGGGGGGTGTCGTGACCCAGTACTTC.

This clone has more than one count but fewer than ten. The gene calls are TRBV5-4 and TRBJ1-1; TRBD1 matches at 8 bases. This CDR3 is built from 14 residues. CDR1 and CDR2 from the germline V gene are SGHNT and YYREEE (reference sequence). V shed 4 bases and J 5 bases; nucleotides not matched to a gene: 7. The CDR3 DNA reads TGTGCCAGCAGCCAGGGGGCTTTGTTTACTGAAGCTTTCTTT. It is translated as CASSQGALFTEAFF.

The V call is TRBV7-9, the J call TRBJ2-7, with TRBD1 as a possible D gene (8 bases). The germline gives CDR1 SEHNR, CDR2 FQNEAQ (reference sequence). This CDR3 region has 14 residues. Deletions cut 6 bases from V and 6 bases from J, with 18 bases between. DNA for the CDR3: TGTGCCAGCAGGTCTACAGGGGGGGAGGGCGAGCAGTACTTC. It codes for CASRSTGGEGEQYF.

The chain employs TRBV6-6 and TRBJ1-1; TRBD1 matches at 10 bases. CDR1 and CDR2 (germline): MNHNY, SVGAGI (reference sequence). This CDR3 has 13 amino acids. Unmatched junction bases numbered 1, after V lost 8 bases and J lost 1 base. The CDR3 reads CASGDRGNTEAFF. The CDR3, as DNA: TGTGCCAGCGGGGACAGGGGGAACACTGAAGCTTTCTTT.

The chain joins TRBV28 to TRBJ2-4, with 10 bases aligning to TRBD1. The V gene end was trimmed by 3 bases and the J gene end by 5 bases; junction bases not matched to a gene: 16. From germline, CDR1 is MDHEN and CDR2 SYDVKM. The CDR3 is made up of 19 amino acids. The DNA for the CDR3 is TGTGCCAGCAGTTTTTTCCCCCCGGGACAGGGGTGGAGGGAAAACATTCAGTACTTC. It is translated as CASSFFPPGQGWRENIQYF.

V usage is TRBV15 and J usage is TRBJ2-2; 7 bases map to TRBD1. This CDR3 comprises 14 residues. CDR1 and CDR2 from the germline V gene are LNHNV and YYDKDF (reference sequence). The junction had 1 base not matched to a gene; V was cut back by 6 bases and J by 0 bases. Here the CDR3 reads CATRGQSNTGELFF. In DNA, the CDR3 is TGTGCCACCAGGGGACAGTCGAACACCGGGGAGCTGTTTTTT.

The rearrangement uses TRBV10-3 and TRBJ2-1; 10 bases map to TRBD1. The junction had 5 bases not matched to a gene; V was cut back by 6 bases and J by 6 bases. Germline CDR1 ENHRY, CDR2 SYGVKD. The CDR3 has 14 residues. The CDR3 region is CAIRPGTGVNEQFF. CDR3 nucleotides: TGTGCCATCAGACCCGGGACAGGGGTCAATGAGCAGTTCTTC.

The chain links TRBV5-6 to TRBJ1-4; 7 nucleotides match TRBD1. Per germline, CDR1 SGHDT and CDR2 YYEEEE. The CDR3 has 17 residues. The trim removed 3 bases at V and 0 bases at J, leaving 8 bases unmatched. The CDR3 protein is CASSSTGSGTTNEKLFF. The CDR3 DNA sequence: TGTGCCAGCAGCTCGACAGGGTCAGGTACAACTAATGAAAAACTGTTTTTT. The complete variable domain, with remaining parts taken from reference TRBV5-6 and TRBJ1-4, reads DAGVTQSPTHLIKTRGQQVTLRCSPKSGHDTVSWYQQALGQGPQFIFQYYEEEERQRGNFPDRFSGHQFPNYSSELNVNALLLGDSALYLCASSSTGSGTTNEKLFFGSGTQLSVL.

The chain is built from TRBV9 and TRBJ2-3; D possibly corresponds to TRBD2 (6 bases). The V gene's germline CDR1 is SGDLS and CDR2 YYNGEE. The CDR3 covers 19 residues. V was clipped by 4 bases and J by 2 bases, with 26 bases between them. CDR3 in DNA: TGTGCCAGCAGCCCCATAGGCGGGGAAGAGATCATGGCCACAGATACGCAGTATTTT. Translating it yields CASSPIGGEEIMATDTQYF.

About this clone itself: A read error may account for a junction end that differs from germline. This chain links TRBV27 with TRBJ2-1; 12 positions match TRBD2. This CDR3 is built from 18 residues. CDR1 MNHEY and CDR2 SMNVEV come from the germline V gene (reference sequence). The CDR3 protein is CASSFKPSGGEVYYEQFF. The CDR3, as DNA: TGTGCCAGCAGTTTTAAGCCTAGCGGGGGGGAGGTCTACTATGAGCAGTTCTTC.

The chain combines TRBV28 with TRBJ2-7, with 8 bases lining up with TRBD1. CDR1 and CDR2 (germline): MDHEN, SYDVKM. The CDR3 totals 13 residues. The V and J ends lost 7 bases and 4 bases, in that order; junction bases with no gene match: 6. The CDR3 sequence: CASTPGQDYEQYF. The CDR3 DNA follows: TGTGCCAGCACCCCGGGACAGGATTACGAGCAGTACTTC.

The chain combines TRBV9 with TRBJ2-1, with 9 positions matching TRBD2. V trimming: 1 base; J trimming: 6 bases; junction bases outside the gene matches: 8. The CDR3 is made up of 16 amino acids. Germline V gene lookup returns CDR1 SGDLS and CDR2 YYNGEE. The CDR3: CASSVPGSGRPNEQFF. DNA of the CDR3: TGTGCCAGCAGCGTACCTGGTAGCGGGAGACCCAATGAGCAGTTCTTC.

This chain's CDR3 is CASSLSGGSLYATQYF. The CDR3 region has the DNA TGTGCCAGCAGCCTCTCCGGAGGGAGCCTTTACGCGACCCAGTACTTC. V is TRBV9 and J is TRBJ2-5, with a possible D match to TRBD2 (6 bases). Trimming removed 4 bases at V and 7 bases at J, with 23 bases between. The CDR3 is 16 residues long. CDR1 and CDR2 from the germline V gene are SGDLS and YYNGEE. The variable domain in full, completed from reference TRBV9 and TRBJ2-5, reads DSGVTQTPKHLITATGQRVTLRCSPRSGDLSVYWYQQSLDQGLQFLIQYYNGEERAKGNILERFSAQQFPDLHSELNLSSLELGDSALYFCASSLSGGSLYATQYFGPGTRLLVL.

CDR3 nucleotide sequence: TGTGCCAGCAGTGAAGCGCCTGGCAGCGGGACCTACAATGAGCAGTTCTTC. The encoded protein is CASSEAPGSGTYNEQFF. The chain links TRBV6-1 to TRBJ2-1; 7 nucleotides match TRBD2. Germline V CDR1 and CDR2: MNHNS, SASEGT. This CDR3 spans 17 amino acids. V lost 0 bases, J lost 2 bases, and 7 bases stayed unmatched.

The chain links TRBV5-1 to TRBJ1-3; possibly TRBD1 for D (6 bases). The V gene lost 0 bases and the J gene lost 0 bases, with 10 bases spanning the gap. Germline CDR1 is SGHRS and CDR2 is YFSETQ. This CDR3 is built from 16 residues. CDR3 region: CASSLGQVNSGNTIYF. Here the CDR3 DNA reads TGCGCCAGCAGCTTGGGACAGGTCAACTCTGGAAACACCATATATTTT.

This clone was recorded once. This chain connects TRBV16 to TRBJ2-7; no definite D call. Germline values: CDR1 KGHSY, CDR2 FQNENV. Trimming stripped 1 base from V and 5 bases from J, with 9 bases between. This CDR3 contains 13 residues. CDR3 protein: CASSQWATDEQYF. Here the CDR3 DNA reads TGTGCCAGCAGCCAATGGGCAACCGACGAGCAGTACTTC.

This clone was counted a single time. The chain joins TRBV5-1 to TRBJ1-2, with D unresolved. CDR1 is SGHRS, CDR2 YFSETQ, per germline. CDR3 length: 12 amino acids. Trimming removed 0 bases at V and 9 bases at J, with 9 bases between. The CDR3 region has the DNA TGCGCCAGCAGCTTGGATTTGGGCAGCTACACCTTC. This codes for CASSLDLGSYTF.

The chain is built from TRBV4-2 and TRBJ2-1, with 9 nucleotides matching TRBD2. The CDR3 loop spans 18 amino acids. Germline V CDR1 and CDR2: LGHNA, YNFKEQ. J lost 6 bases, V lost 0 bases, and 12 bases had no gene match. CDR3 residues: CASSQEDVGAGGFNEQFF. As DNA, the CDR3 is TGTGCCAGCAGCCAAGAAGACGTAGGAGCGGGAGGTTTCAATGAGCAGTTCTTC.

J is TRBJ2-5 and V is TRBV9; a possible D gene is TRBD2 (6 bases). V was clipped by 4 bases and J by 2 bases, with 15 bases between them. The CDR3 has 15 residues. CDR1 and CDR2 from the germline V gene are SGDLS and YYNGEE. The CDR3 coding sequence is TGTGCCAGCAGCCCAAGACGGGCGGGGCAAGAGACCCAGTACTTC. Translated, it gives CASSPRRAGQETQYF.

This clone was recorded a few times. V usage is TRBV28 and J usage is TRBJ2-1, with 9 bases fitting TRBD2. The CDR3 spans 14 residues. The trim removed 11 bases at V and 4 bases at J, leaving 9 bases unmatched. Germline V lookup: CDR1 MDHEN, CDR2 SYDVKM. CDR3 nucleotides: TGTGCCTGTACGTTAGCGGGAGTTTACAATGAGCAGTTCTTC. It codes for CACTLAGVYNEQFF.

The genes are TRBV10-3 and TRBJ2-5, with 10 bases aligning to TRBD2. The germline CDR1 and CDR2 sequences are ENHRY and SYGVKD. V dropped 0 bases and J dropped 4; count of bases not matched to a gene: 11. The CDR3 spans 18 residues. CDR3 sequence reads: CAISESRGAGGEGETQYF. The CDR3 nucleotides are TGTGCCATCAGTGAGTCAAGAGGAGCGGGAGGGGAGGGAGAGACCCAGTACTTC.

The genes are TRBV5-1 and TRBJ2-3; 11 bases match TRBD2. Germline V CDR1 and CDR2: SGHRS, YFSETQ. The CDR3 is 18 residues long. The V gene end was trimmed by 4 bases and the J gene end by 0 bases; junction bases not matched to a gene: 10. Written as DNA, the CDR3 is TGCGCCAGCAGCGCCGCCCTAACTAGCGGGGGCAGCACAGATACGCAGTATTTT. It is translated as CASSAALTSGGSTDTQYF.

This chain links TRBV4-1 with TRBJ1-2; tentatively, D is TRBD1 (6 bases). Deletions cut 4 bases from V and 3 bases from J, with 12 bases between. CDR1 is MGHRA, CDR2 YSYEKL, per germline. This CDR3 is 14 amino acids long. The CDR3 is CASSPYRVYYGYTF. The CDR3 DNA sequence: TGCGCCAGCAGCCCTTACAGGGTCTACTATGGCTACACCTTC.